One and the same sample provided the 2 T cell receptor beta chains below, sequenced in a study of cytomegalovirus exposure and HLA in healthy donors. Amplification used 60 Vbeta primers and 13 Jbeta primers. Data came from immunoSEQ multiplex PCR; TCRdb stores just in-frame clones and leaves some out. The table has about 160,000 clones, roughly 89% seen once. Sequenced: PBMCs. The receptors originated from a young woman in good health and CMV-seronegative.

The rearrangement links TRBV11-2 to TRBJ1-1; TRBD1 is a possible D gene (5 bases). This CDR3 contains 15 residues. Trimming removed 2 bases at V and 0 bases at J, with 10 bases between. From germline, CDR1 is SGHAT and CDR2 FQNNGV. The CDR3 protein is CASSLWAGMNTEAFF. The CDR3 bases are TGTGCCAGCAGCTTATGGGCAGGGATGAACACTGAAGCTTTCTTT.

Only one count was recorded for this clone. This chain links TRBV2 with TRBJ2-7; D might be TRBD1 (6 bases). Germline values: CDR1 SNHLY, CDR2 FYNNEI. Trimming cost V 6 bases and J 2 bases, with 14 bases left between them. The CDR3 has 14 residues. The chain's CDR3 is CASSPRQAPYEQYF. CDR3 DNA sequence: TGTGCCAGCAGCCCCAGACAGGCCCCCTACGAGCAGTACTTC.